This paragraph reports one TCR beta chain. What it binds is unknown. These data originate in a study of PD-L1 blockade in urothelial cancer. In the study overall: Patients started atezolizumab in the mid-2010s, 1,200 mg intravenously every 3 weeks. Blood gave a median approximately 130,000 T cells. Males with urothelial cancer arising in the bladder constituted most of the roughly 30 patients.

The repertoire was sequenced with immunoSEQ multiplex PCR; TCRdb's copy has only in-frame clones and lacks some. The sample shows about 87,000 clones, roughly 84% of them seen only once. Time point in this sample: pretreatment peripheral blood. Findings and limits, study-wide: Stronger expansion of tumor-associated clones in blood at 3 weeks distinguished durable-benefit patients.

The input for sequencing was PBMCs, taken around atezolizumab (anti-PD-L1) treatment. The sequence came from a man aged 55-75 years with urothelial cancer.

The CDR3 region is CASSIKYGGTEAFF. CDR3 in DNA: TGTGCCAGCAGCATAAAATACGGGGGCACTGAAGCTTTCTTT. The chain has TRBV7-2 and TRBJ1-1, with TRBD1 as a possible D gene (5 bases). Trimming removed 5 bases from V and 4 bases from J, with 14 bases in between. Germline CDR1 SGHTA, CDR2 FQGNSA. The CDR3 runs 14 residues.